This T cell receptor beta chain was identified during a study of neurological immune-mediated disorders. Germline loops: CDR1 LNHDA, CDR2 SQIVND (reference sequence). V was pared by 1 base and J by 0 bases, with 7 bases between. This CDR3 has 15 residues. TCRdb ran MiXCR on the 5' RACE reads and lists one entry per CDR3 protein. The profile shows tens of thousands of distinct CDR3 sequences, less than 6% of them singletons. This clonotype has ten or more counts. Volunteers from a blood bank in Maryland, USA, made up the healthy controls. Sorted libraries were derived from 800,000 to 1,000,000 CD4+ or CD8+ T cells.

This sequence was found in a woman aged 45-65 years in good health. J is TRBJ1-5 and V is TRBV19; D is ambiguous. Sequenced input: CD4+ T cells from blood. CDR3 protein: CASSIARDSNQPQHF. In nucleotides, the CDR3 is TGTGCCAGTAGTATAGCTCGGGATAGCAATCAGCCCCAGCATTTT.